This T cell receptor (beta chain) was captured by sequencing in a study of OX40 agonist ivuxolimab in advanced cancers. Study results and caveats: Averaging showed that CD8+ T cells had more expanded clones than CD4+ did. Among the lowest peripheral clonal expansion occurred in 0.1-3.0 mg/kg partial responders.

Enrollment shut out patients with autoimmune disease history or systemic immunosuppression. Trimming cost V 4 bases and J 1 base, with 14 bases left between them. Germline CDR1 and CDR2: SGHRS and YFSETQ. The CDR3 is made up of 15 amino acids. Measured with immunoSEQ multiplex PCR; TCRdb has only the in-frame clones, and not every one. Among 70,000 to 75,000 clones listed, more than 65% were seen once. In the case of this clone: Its specificity is unknown.

V and J are TRBV5-1 and TRBJ1-1; D is uncertain. This specimen was CD4+ or CD8+ T cells sorted from blood, taken in a trial of the OX40 agonist ivuxolimab. This TCR was recovered from an adult with an advanced solid tumor such as melanoma, head and neck, liver or kidney cancer. CDR3 sequence reads: CASSLSPQKNTEAFF. CDR3 sequence (DNA): TGCGCCAGCAGCCTTAGCCCTCAGAAGAACACTGAAGCTTTCTTT. The complete variable domain, with remaining parts taken from reference TRBV5-1 and TRBJ1-1, reads KAGVTQTPRYLIKTRGQQVTLSCSPISGHRSVSWYQQTPGQGLQFLFEYFSETQRNKGNFPGRFSGRQFSNSRSEMNVSTLELGDSALYLCASSLSPQKNTEAFFGQGTRLTVV.